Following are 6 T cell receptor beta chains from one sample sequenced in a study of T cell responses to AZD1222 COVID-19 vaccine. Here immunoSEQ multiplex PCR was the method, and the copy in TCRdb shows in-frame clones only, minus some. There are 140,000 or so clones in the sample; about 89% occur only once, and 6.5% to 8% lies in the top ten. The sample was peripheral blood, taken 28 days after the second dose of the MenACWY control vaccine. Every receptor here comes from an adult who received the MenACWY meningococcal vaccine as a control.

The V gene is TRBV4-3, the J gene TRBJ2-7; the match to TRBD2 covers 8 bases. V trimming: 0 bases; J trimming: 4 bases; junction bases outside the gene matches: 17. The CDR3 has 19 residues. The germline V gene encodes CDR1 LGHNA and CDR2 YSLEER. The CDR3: CASSQEPDRAGTRLYEQYF. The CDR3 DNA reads TGCGCCAGCAGCCAAGAGCCGGACCGTGCCGGGACTAGGTTGTACGAGCAGTACTTC.

The CDR3 DNA is TGTGCCAGCAGTCCACAGGGTAAGAATGAAAAACTGTTTTTT. Its protein is CASSPQGKNEKLFF. This sequence joins TRBV28 and TRBJ1-4, with TRBD1 as a possible D gene (6 bases). The V gene lost 5 bases and the J gene lost 5 bases, with 12 bases spanning the gap. Per germline, CDR1 MDHEN and CDR2 SYDVKM. The CDR3 has 14 amino acids. The whole variable domain, remainder taken from reference TRBV28 and TRBJ1-4, is DVKVTQSSRYLVKRTGEKVFLECVQDMDHENMFWYRQDPGLGLRLIYFSYDVKMKEKGDIPEGYSVSREKKERFSLILESASTNQTSMYLCASSPQGKNEKLFFGSGTQLSVL.

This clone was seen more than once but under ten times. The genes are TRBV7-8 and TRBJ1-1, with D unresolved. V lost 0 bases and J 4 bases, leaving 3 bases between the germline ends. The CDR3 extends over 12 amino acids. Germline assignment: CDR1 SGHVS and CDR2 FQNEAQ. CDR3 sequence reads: CASSLAFTEAFF. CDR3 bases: TGTGCCAGCAGCTTAGCGTTCACTGAAGCTTTCTTT.

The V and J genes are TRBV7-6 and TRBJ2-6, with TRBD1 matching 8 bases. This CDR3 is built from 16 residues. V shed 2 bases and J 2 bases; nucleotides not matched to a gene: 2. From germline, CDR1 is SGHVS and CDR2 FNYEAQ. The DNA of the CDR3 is TGTGCCAGCAGCTTAACGGACAGGGCTGGGGCCAACGTCCTGACTTTC. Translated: CASSLTDRAGANVLTF.

The CDR3 DNA reads TGTGCCAGCAGTACAGGGGTTAGCAATGGACACGATGAGCAGTTCTTC. Translating it yields CASSTGVSNGHDEQFF. The chain employs TRBV9 and TRBJ2-1; 7 bases line up with TRBD1. The V and J ends lost 5 bases and 8 bases, in that order; junction bases with no gene match: 16. The CDR3 sequence is 16 residues long. Germline V CDR1 and CDR2: SGDLS, YYNGEE. The variable domain in full, with the rest retrieved from reference TRBV9 and TRBJ2-1, is DSGVTQTPKHLITATGQRVTLRCSPRSGDLSVYWYQQSLDQGLQFLIQYYNGEERAKGNILERFSAQQFPDLHSELNLSSLELGDSALYFCASSTGVSNGHDEQFFGPGTRLTVL.

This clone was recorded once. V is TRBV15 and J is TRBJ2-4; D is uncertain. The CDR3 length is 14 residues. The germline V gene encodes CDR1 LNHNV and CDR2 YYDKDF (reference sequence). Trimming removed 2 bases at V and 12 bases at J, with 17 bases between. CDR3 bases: TGTGCCACCAGCAGATCCGGGTCTCATATAGATCAGTACTTC. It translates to CATSRSGSHIDQYF.